In this sample, the clone carrying this TCR beta chain turned up a few times. Antigen: not known. The sample is drawn from a study of blood T cells in healthy people across ages. Broader study findings: When set beside aged donors, long-lived donors presented more naive CD4+ cells and higher diversity. A roughly linear fall in TCR beta diversity per million T cells was seen with increasing age. PBMC samples, being unsorted, prevented any conclusive comparison of naive and antigen-experienced cells.

CDR3 length: 15 residues. Germline V gene data show CDR1 as LGHNA and CDR2 as YNFKEQ. V lost 3 bases to trimming and J lost 6 bases, with 15 bases between them. A J-beta primer mix and a sample-barcoded 5' primer were used in a second PCR of about 6 to 12 cycles. TCRdb reprocessed the 5' RACE reads with MiXCR, giving one entry per CDR3 protein. The table lists about 760,000 distinct CDR3 sequences, 20% to 25% of them singletons. The sample was also reused in another study, on T cells of mothers and their children. That source notes: Pairs that are related and pairs that are unrelated have TCR recombination output shaped similarly by thymic selection.

Source material: blood. The source is a boy between 10 and 17 years old in good health. The chain joins TRBV4-2 to TRBJ2-1; tentative D call: TRBD2 (6 bases). CDR3 sequence: CASSQATTGVNEQFF. The CDR3 DNA reads as TGTGCCAGCAGCCAGGCTACCACGGGGGTCAATGAGCAGTTCTTC.